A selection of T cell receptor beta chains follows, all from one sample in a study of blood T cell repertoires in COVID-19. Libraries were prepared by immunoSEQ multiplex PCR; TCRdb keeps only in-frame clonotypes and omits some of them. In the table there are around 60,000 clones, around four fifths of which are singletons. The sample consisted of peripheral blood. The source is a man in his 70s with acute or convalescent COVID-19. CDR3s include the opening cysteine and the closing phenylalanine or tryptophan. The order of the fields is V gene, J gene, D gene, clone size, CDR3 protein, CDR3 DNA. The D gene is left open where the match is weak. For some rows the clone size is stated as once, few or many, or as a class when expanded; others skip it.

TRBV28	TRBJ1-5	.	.	CASRWAPNSNQPQHF	TGTGCCAGCAGGTGGGCGCCGAATAGCAATCAGCCCCAGCATTTT
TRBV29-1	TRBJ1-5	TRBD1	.	CSVLTGGGQPQHF	TGCAGCGTTTTAACAGGGGGCGGTCAGCCCCAGCATTTT
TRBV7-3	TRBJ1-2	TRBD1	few	CASAQGQGSGYTF	TGTGCCAGCGCCCAGGGACAGGGGAGTGGCTACACCTTC
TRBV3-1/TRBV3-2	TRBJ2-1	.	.	CASSQLYSNEQFF	TGTGCCAGCAGCCAACTGTATAGCAATGAGCAGTTCTTC
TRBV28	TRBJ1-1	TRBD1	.	CASSGWDRANTEAFF	TGTGCCAGCAGTGGATGGGACAGAGCGAACACTGAAGCTTTCTTT
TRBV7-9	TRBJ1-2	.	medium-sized	CASRPAGADYGYTF	TGTGCCAGCAGGCCAGCGGGTGCGGACTATGGCTACACCTTC
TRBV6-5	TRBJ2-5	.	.	CASSLSQAQETQYF	TGTGCCAGCAGTTTATCGCAGGCCCAAGAGACCCAGTACTTC
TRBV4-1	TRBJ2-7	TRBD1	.	CASSQAGTGSLYEQYF	TGCGCCAGCAGCCAAGCCGGGACAGGTAGTCTCTACGAGCAGTACTTC
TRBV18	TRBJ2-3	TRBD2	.	CASSPLAGVTQDTQYF	TGTGCCAGCTCCCCACTAGCGGGGGTTACACAAGATACGCAGTATTTT
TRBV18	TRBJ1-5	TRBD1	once	CASSPGQGGNQPQHF	TGTGCCAGCTCACCCGGACAGGGCGGCAATCAGCCCCAGCATTTT
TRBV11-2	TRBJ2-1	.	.	CASSPDQGLEQFF	TGTGCCAGCAGCCCCGATCAGGGTCTTGAGCAGTTCTTC
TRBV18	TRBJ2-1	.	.	CASSLSESSYNEQFF	TGTGCCAGCTCACTTAGCGAGAGCTCCTACAATGAGCAGTTCTTC
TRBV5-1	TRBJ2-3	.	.	CASSFRGSTDTQYF	TGCGCCAGCAGCTTTCGGGGGAGCACAGATACGCAGTATTTT